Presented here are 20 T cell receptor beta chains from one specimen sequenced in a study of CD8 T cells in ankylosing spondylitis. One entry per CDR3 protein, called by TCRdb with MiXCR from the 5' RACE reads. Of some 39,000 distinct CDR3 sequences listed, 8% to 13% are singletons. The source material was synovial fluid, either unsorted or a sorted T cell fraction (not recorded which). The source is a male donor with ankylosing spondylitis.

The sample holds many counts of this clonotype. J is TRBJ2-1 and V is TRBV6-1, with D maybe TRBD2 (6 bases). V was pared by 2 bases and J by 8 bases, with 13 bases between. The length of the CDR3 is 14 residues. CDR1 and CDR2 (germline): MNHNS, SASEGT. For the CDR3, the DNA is TGTGCCAGCAGTGAATACGGGAGCAGCGATGAGCAGTTCTTC. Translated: CASSEYGSSDEQFF.

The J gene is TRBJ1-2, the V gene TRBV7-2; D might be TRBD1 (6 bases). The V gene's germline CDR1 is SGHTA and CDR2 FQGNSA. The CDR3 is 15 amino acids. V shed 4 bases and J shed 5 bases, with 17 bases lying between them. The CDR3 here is CASSSYTSQGYGYTF. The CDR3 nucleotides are TGTGCCAGCAGCTCCTACACATCCCAGGGGTATGGCTACACCTTC.

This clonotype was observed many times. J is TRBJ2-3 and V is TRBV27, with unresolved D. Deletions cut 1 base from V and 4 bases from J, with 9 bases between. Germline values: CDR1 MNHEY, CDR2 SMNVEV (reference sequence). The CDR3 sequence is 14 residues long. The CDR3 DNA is TGTGCCAGCAGTTTATTTGCTTCTCCAGATACGCAGTATTTT. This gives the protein CASSLFASPDTQYF.

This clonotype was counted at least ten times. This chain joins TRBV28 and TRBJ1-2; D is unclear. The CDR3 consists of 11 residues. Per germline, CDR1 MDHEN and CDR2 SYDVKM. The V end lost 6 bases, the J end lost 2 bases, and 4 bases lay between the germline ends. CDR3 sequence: CASSWNYGYTF. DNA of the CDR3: TGTGCCAGCAGCTGGAACTATGGCTACACCTTC.

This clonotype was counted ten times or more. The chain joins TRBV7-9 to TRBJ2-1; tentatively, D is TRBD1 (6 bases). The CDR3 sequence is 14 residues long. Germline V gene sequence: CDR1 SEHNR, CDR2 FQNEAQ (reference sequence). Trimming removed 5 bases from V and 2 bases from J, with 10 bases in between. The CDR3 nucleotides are TGTGCCAGCAGCCAAACAGGGCCCTACAATGAGCAGTTCTTC. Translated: CASSQTGPYNEQFF.

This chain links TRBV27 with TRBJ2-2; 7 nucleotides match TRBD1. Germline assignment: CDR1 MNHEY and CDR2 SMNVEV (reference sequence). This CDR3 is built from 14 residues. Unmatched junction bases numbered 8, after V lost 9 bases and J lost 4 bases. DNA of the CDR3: TGTGCCAGTCAAGACAGGGTTGGCACCGGGGAGCTGTTTTTT. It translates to CASQDRVGTGELFF.

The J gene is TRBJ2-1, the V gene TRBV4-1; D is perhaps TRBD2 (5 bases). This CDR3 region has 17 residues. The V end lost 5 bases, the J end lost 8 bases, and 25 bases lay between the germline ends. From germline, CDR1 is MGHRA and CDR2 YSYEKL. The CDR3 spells CASSASHWAGPEDEQFF. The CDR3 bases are TGCGCCAGCAGCGCCTCCCACTGGGCGGGTCCGGAGGATGAGCAGTTCTTC.

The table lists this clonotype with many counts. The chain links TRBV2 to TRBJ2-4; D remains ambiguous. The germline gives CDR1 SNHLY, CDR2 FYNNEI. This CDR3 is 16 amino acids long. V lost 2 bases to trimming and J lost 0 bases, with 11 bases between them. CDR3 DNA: TGTGCCAGCAGTGAAAACAGCCTTCTAGCCAAAAACATTCAGTACTTC. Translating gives CASSENSLLAKNIQYF.

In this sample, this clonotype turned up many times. The CDR3 region has the DNA TGTGCCAGCACCCTACTAGCGGGAGGCTCCTACGAGCAGTACTTC. It translates to CASTLLAGGSYEQYF. This chain links TRBV28 with TRBJ2-7; 12 positions agree with TRBD2. CDR1 and CDR2 from the germline V gene are MDHEN and SYDVKM. The CDR3 extends over 15 amino acids. V lost 7 bases to trimming and J lost 0 bases; unmatched junction nucleotides: 4.

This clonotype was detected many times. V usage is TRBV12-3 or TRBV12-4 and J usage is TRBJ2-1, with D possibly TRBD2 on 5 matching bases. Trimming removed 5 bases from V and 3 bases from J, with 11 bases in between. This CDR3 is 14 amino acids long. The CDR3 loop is CASSPSGYYNEQFF. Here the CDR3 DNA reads TGTGCCAGCAGTCCATCGGGATACTACAATGAGCAGTTCTTC.

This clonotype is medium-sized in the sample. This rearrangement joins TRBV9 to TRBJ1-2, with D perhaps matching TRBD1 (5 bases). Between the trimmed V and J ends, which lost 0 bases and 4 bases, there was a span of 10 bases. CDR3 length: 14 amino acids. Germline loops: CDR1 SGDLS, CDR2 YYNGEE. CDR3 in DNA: TGTGCCAGCAGCGTAGGTCAGGGTCTCTATGGCTACACCTTC. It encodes CASSVGQGLYGYTF.

CDR3 region: CSARKPGDEQYF. The CDR3 coding sequence is TGCAGTGCTAGAAAGCCGGGCGACGAGCAGTACTTC. This rearrangement joins TRBV20-1 to TRBJ2-7; no reliable D call. This CDR3 has 12 amino acids. V dropped 2 bases and J dropped 5 bases, with 10 bases sitting between them. CDR1 DFQATT and CDR2 SNEGSKA come from the germline V gene (reference sequence).

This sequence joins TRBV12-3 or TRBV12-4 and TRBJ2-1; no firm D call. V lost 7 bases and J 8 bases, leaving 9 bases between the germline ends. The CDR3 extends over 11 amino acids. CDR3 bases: TGTGCCAGCACCGACTTGTATGAGCAGTTCTTC. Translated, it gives CASTDLYEQFF.

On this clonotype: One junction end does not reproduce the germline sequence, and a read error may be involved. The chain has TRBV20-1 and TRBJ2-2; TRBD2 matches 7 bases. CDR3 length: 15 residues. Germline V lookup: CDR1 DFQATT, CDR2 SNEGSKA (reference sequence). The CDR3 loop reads CSTRSAGEATGELFF. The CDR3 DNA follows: TGCAGTACTAGATCGGCGGGAGAGGCCACCGGGGAGCTGTTTTTT.

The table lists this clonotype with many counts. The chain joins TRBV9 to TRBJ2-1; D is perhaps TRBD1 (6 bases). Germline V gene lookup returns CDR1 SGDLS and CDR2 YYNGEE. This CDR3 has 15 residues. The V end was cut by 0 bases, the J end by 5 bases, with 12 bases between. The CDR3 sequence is CASSVESGANNEQFF. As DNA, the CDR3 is TGTGCCAGCAGCGTAGAGTCAGGGGCAAACAATGAGCAGTTCTTC.

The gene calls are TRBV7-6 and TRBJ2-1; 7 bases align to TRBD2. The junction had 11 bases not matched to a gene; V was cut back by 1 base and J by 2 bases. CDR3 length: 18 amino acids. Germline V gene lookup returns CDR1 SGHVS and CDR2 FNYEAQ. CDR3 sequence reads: CASSLGVLASGPYNEQFF. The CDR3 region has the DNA TGTGCCAGCAGCTTAGGGGTCTTGGCTAGCGGCCCCTACAATGAGCAGTTCTTC.

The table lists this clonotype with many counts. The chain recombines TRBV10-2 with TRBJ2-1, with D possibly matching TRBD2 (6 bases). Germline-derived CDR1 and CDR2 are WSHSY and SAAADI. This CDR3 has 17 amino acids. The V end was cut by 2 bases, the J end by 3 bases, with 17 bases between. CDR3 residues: CASSEHGGRDGYNEQFF. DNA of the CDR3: TGCGCCAGCAGTGAGCATGGTGGGCGGGACGGCTACAATGAGCAGTTCTTC.

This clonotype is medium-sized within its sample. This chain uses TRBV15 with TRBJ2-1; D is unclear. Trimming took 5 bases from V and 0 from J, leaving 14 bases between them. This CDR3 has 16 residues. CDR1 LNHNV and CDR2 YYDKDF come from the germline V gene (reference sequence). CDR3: CATSGQMRSSYNEQFF. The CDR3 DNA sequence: TGTGCCACCAGCGGCCAGATGAGGAGCTCCTACAATGAGCAGTTCTTC.

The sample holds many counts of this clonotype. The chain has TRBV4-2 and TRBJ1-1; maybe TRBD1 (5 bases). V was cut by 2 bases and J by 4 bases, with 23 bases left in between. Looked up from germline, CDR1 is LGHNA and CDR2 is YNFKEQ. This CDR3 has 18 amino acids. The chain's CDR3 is CASSQYLRDPLVGTEAFF. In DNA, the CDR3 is TGTGCCAGCAGCCAATATCTCCGGGACCCCTTGGTAGGCACTGAAGCTTTCTTT.

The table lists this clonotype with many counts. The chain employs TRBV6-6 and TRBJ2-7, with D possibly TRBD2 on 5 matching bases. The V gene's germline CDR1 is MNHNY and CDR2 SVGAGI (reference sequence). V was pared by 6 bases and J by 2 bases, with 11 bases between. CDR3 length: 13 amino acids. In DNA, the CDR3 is TGTGCCAGCAGCCTGGACGGGACCTACGAGCAGTACTTC. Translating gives CASSLDGTYEQYF.